A single sample is the source of the 15 T cell receptor beta chains below, sequenced in a study of cytomegalovirus exposure and HLA in healthy donors. The PCR was carried out with 60 Vbeta primers and 13 Jbeta primers. Profiled with immunoSEQ multiplex PCR; TCRdb holds only in-frame clones, not every one. The repertoire holds around 200,000 clones, with around 62% as singletons. The sample comprised PBMCs. The source of these receptors is a man between 35 and 55 years old in good health and CMV-seronegative.

The chain combines TRBV11-3 with TRBJ2-5; maybe TRBD1 (6 bases). The germline V gene encodes CDR1 SGHNT and CDR2 YENEEA. The V gene lost 5 bases and the J gene lost 2 bases, with 15 bases spanning the gap. The CDR3 covers 15 residues. CDR3 sequence: CASSPSPGQQETQYF. The CDR3 DNA sequence: TGTGCCAGCAGCCCCTCCCCCGGACAGCAAGAGACCCAGTACTTC. The whole variable domain, filled in from reference TRBV11-3 and TRBJ2-5, reads EAGVVQSPRYKIIEKKQPVAFWCNPISGHNTLYWYLQNLGQGPELLIRYENEEAVDDSQLPKDRFSAERLKGVDSTLKIQPAELGDSAVYLCASSPSPGQQETQYFGPGTRLLVL.

V usage is TRBV6-1 and J usage is TRBJ2-7; 12 nucleotides match TRBD2. The CDR3 runs to 14 residues. V dropped 5 bases and J dropped 5; count of bases not matched to a gene: 4. Germline V gives CDR1 MNHNS, CDR2 SASEGT. The CDR3 spells CASSRLAGAHEQYF. The CDR3 DNA follows: TGTGCCAGCAGTCGACTAGCGGGAGCCCACGAGCAGTACTTC.

This clone was counted only a few times. V usage is TRBV5-1 and J usage is TRBJ1-6; no firm D call. The CDR3 has 17 amino acids. Germline V gene data show CDR1 as SGHRS and CDR2 as YFSETQ. V lost 4 bases and J lost 0, with 14 bases in between. CDR3 in amino acids: CASSPSMGSSYNSPLHF. In nucleotides, the CDR3 is TGCGCCAGCAGCCCGTCCATGGGGAGCTCCTATAATTCACCCCTCCACTTT.

The chain has TRBV19 and TRBJ1-1, with D maybe TRBD1 (5 bases). This CDR3 contains 14 residues. The germline gives CDR1 LNHDA, CDR2 SQIVND (reference sequence). The V gene lost 5 bases and the J gene lost 0 bases, with 10 bases spanning the gap. CDR3 DNA: TGTGCCAGTAGTGTGGACATAATGAACACTGAAGCTTTCTTT. Its protein product is CASSVDIMNTEAFF.

This sequence joins TRBV2 and TRBJ2-7, with D tentatively TRBD2 (5 bases). The V gene lost 7 bases and the J gene lost 3 bases, with 16 bases spanning the gap. Germline-derived CDR1 and CDR2 are SNHLY and FYNNEI. The CDR3 runs 14 residues. The CDR3 spells CASKVSGIRYEQYF. For the CDR3, the DNA is TGTGCCAGCAAGGTCTCGGGGATTCGCTACGAGCAGTACTTC.

The V gene is TRBV2, the J gene TRBJ2-5; the D gene is possibly TRBD1 (5 bases). Germline CDR1 and CDR2: SNHLY and FYNNEI. The CDR3 totals 12 residues. Trimming shortened V by 6 bases and J by 5 bases, and 10 bases separated the two germline ends. This chain's CDR3 is CASSRVRETQYF. The CDR3 DNA is TGTGCCAGCAGCAGGGTGAGGGAGACCCAGTACTTC.

This chain uses TRBV25-1 with TRBJ2-5; D not certain. This CDR3 has 15 amino acids. CDR1 is MGHDK, CDR2 SYGVNS, per germline. Between the trimmed V and J ends, which lost 2 bases and 2 bases, there was a span of 12 bases. The CDR3 nucleotides are TGTGCCAGCAGTGAAGGCGGAGCGATTCAAGAGACCCAGTACTTC. Its translation is CASSEGGAIQETQYF.

This clone was counted a few times. The chain joins TRBV6-1 to TRBJ1-1; D may be TRBD1 (6 bases). CDR1 is MNHNS and CDR2 is SASEGT in the germline V gene. V lost 3 bases, J lost 5 bases, and 19 bases lay in between. This CDR3 is built from 16 residues. The CDR3 nucleotides are TGTGCCAGCAGTGATTCAGGGGTCTCAAGGGGGACTGAAGCTTTCTTT. It codes for CASSDSGVSRGTEAFF.

CDR3 bases: TGTGCCAGCAGTTCGACTAGGGTTGATGGGCAGTTCTTC. Residues: CASSSTRVDGQFF. The chain couples TRBV2 to TRBJ2-1, with a possible D match to TRBD2 (6 bases). V lost 5 bases and J 12 bases, leaving 17 bases between the germline ends. Per the germline V gene, CDR1 is SNHLY and CDR2 is FYNNEI. The CDR3 consists of 13 residues.

This clone showed up just once. The chain is built from TRBV19 and TRBJ2-7; 9 bases agree with TRBD1. Germline CDR1 is LNHDA and CDR2 is SQIVND (reference sequence). The CDR3 consists of 13 residues. After removal of 5 bases from V and 5 bases from J, the junction contained 4 bases not matched to a gene. In nucleotides, the CDR3 is TGTGCCAGTAGTGACAGGGGGATCAACGAGCAGTACTTC. The encoded protein is CASSDRGINEQYF.

The chain joins TRBV2 to TRBJ1-5, with 9 bases identical to TRBD1. Looked up from germline, CDR1 is SNHLY and CDR2 is FYNNEI. V shed 6 bases, J shed 7 bases, and the junction held 7 bases outside the gene matches. This CDR3 comprises 14 residues. The CDR3 region is CASSAGTGKQPQHF. In DNA, the CDR3 is TGTGCCAGCAGCGCCGGGACAGGGAAACAGCCCCAGCATTTT.

This clone came up once. This chain links TRBV5-1 with TRBJ1-2; D unresolved. Germline CDR1 is SGHRS and CDR2 is YFSETQ. Deletions cut 0 bases from V and 4 bases from J, with 10 bases between. The CDR3 is 14 amino acids. The CDR3 nucleotides read TGCGCCAGCAGCTTGGATTCCGGGTCCTATGGCTACACCTTC. Encoded protein: CASSLDSGSYGYTF.

The genes are TRBV4-2 and TRBJ2-5; 10 nucleotides line up with TRBD1. V was clipped by 0 bases and J by 5 bases; unmatched bases: 6. The CDR3 has 16 residues. Germline CDR1 is LGHNA and CDR2 is YNFKEQ. CDR3 nucleotide sequence: TGTGCCAGCAGCCAAGAAGTAGGACAGGGGGGGGAGACCCAGTACTTC. Translating it yields CASSQEVGQGGETQYF.

This chain joins TRBV12-2 and TRBJ2-1; the D segment call TRBD2 is taken from the table without a DNA check. TRBV12-2 corresponds to a pseudogene. CDR3 length equals 21 residues. As DNA, the CDR3 is TGTGCAAGTCGCTTGGAGTTCTTTTACTACGGGGGGTTCACCAAAAACAATGAGCAGTTCTTC. This sequence encodes CASRLEFFYYGGFTKNNEQFF.

This chain joins TRBV10-1 and TRBJ2-3; D unresolved. The CDR3 has 16 amino acids. The germline V gene encodes CDR1 WNHNN and CDR2 SYGVQD (reference sequence). Trimming shortened V by 5 bases and J by 1 base, and 16 bases separated the two germline ends. This CDR3 reads CASSLEIFKRTDTQYF. The CDR3 region has the DNA TGCGCCAGCAGTTTAGAGATCTTTAAACGCACAGATACGCAGTATTTT.